One and the same sample provided the 12 T cell receptor beta chains below, sequenced in a study of regulatory T cells in long-lasting Graves disease. In building TCR beta libraries, iRepertoire HTBI primers were used together with Arm-PCR of CDR3 regions. MiXCR, applied by TCRdb to the multiplex PCR reads, yields one record per CDR3 protein. The table records 360,000 or so distinct CDR3 sequences, about 10% of them present only once. Specified time point: newly diagnosed GD, antithyroid drugs for less than 3 months. PBMCs provided the RNA from which the TCR library was made. In addition, the sample was reused for a study of T cells in Graves' hyperthyroidism and ophthalmopathy.

Sequencing was performed on peripheral blood mononuclear cells (PBMCs), taken at new diagnosis, from a patient treated with antithyroid drugs. The receptors derive from a woman aged 18-35 years with Graves disease.

The chain recombines TRBV11-2 with TRBJ2-5, with D uncertain. Trimming stripped 2 bases from V and 1 base from J, with 5 bases between. Germline CDR1 reads SGHAT; CDR2 reads FQNNGV. CDR3 size: 13 residues. The CDR3 reads CASSLRLQETQYF. In DNA, the CDR3 is TGTGCCAGCAGCTTAAGACTCCAAGAGACCCAGTACTTC.

This clonotype was detected many times. This chain connects TRBV4-3 to TRBJ2-7; D is undetermined. The CDR3 runs to 12 residues. Trimming stripped 4 bases from V and 4 bases from J, with 8 bases between. Germline CDR1 and CDR2: LGHNA and YSLEER. The CDR3 DNA reads as TGCGCCAGCAGCCCTACCTTTTACGAGCAGTACGTC. This translates into CASSPTFYEQYV.

A word on this clonotype: This may be a read error: a much more frequent sequence differs by one nucleotide. The chain joins TRBV5-5 to TRBJ2-5, with a tentative D call TRBD1 (6 bases). Germline lookup yields CDR1 SGHKS and CDR2 YYEKEE (reference sequence). The CDR3 covers 15 residues. CDR3 bases: TGTGCCAGCAGCTTGGCGGTAGGGACACAAGAGACCCAGCACTTC. As protein: CASSLAVGTQETQHF. The entire variable domain, with the rest obtained from reference TRBV5-5 and TRBJ2-5, is as follows: DAGVTQSPTHLIKTRGQQVTLRCSPISGHKSVSWYQQVLGQGPQFIFQYYEKEERGRGNFPDRFSARQFPNYSSELNVNALLLGDSALYLCASSLAVGTQETQHFGPGTRLLVL.

This clonotype was counted many times. The chain employs TRBV20-1 and TRBJ1-5, with D possibly TRBD1 on 6 matching bases. V lost 2 bases and J lost 4, with 18 bases in between. CDR1 and CDR2 from the germline V gene are DFQATT and SNEGSKA (reference sequence). The CDR3 is made up of 16 amino acids. CDR3 amino acids: CSARHARGQGNQPQHF. The CDR3 coding sequence is TGCAGTGCTAGACATGCTCGGGGACAAGGGAATCAGCCCCAGCATTTT.

This clonotype occurred many times. In nucleotides, the CDR3 is TGTGCCAGCAGTTTAGGCGGTCCAACTTCTGGAAACACCATATATTTT. Residues: CASSLGGPTSGNTIYF. The chain employs TRBV28 and TRBJ1-3; D is uncertain. CDR1 is MDHEN, CDR2 SYDVKM, per germline. The V gene lost 2 bases and the J gene lost 1 base, with 12 bases spanning the gap. This CDR3 has 16 residues.

The CDR3 here is CASSFSPGLATNGVYNEQFF. In nucleotides, the CDR3 is TGTGCCAGCAGCTTTAGCCCGGGACTAGCGACGAATGGGGTTTACAATGAGCAGTTCTTC. The rearrangement uses TRBV7-9 and TRBJ2-1; the match to TRBD2 covers 10 bases. The CDR3 is 20 residues long. The junction had 18 bases not matched to a gene; V was cut back by 3 bases and J by 4 bases. The germline V gene has CDR1 SEHNR and CDR2 FQNEAQ (reference sequence).

This clonotype was recorded at least ten times. The chain carries TRBV27 and TRBJ1-6; D is undetermined. Germline V gives CDR1 MNHEY, CDR2 SMNVEV (reference sequence). With 2 bases removed from V and 4 bases from J, the gap between germline ends came to 6 bases. The CDR3 is 14 amino acids. CDR3 sequence: CASSLGVYNSPLHF. The CDR3 bases are TGTGCCAGCAGTTTAGGGGTGTATAATTCACCCCTCCACTTT.

The sample holds a few counts of this clonotype. The chain employs TRBV5-6 and TRBJ1-1; D is unclear. V lost 4 bases and J 0 bases, leaving 10 bases between the germline ends. In germline, CDR1 is SGHDT, CDR2 YYEEEE. This CDR3 region has 14 residues. For the CDR3, the DNA is TGTGCCAGCAGCCCGGTCCAGATGAACACTGAAGCTTTCTTT. Protein: CASSPVQMNTEAFF.

This clonotype was seen a few times. The genes are TRBV10-3 and TRBJ2-7, with D possibly being TRBD1 or TRBD2 (6 bases each). The CDR3 is 14 residues long. In germline, CDR1 is ENHRY, CDR2 SYGVKD. Trimming left V 9 bases short and J 3 bases short, with 18 bases between. This CDR3 is CAIRGLPRSYEQYF. The CDR3 DNA sequence: TGTGCCATTCGGGGGCTGCCAAGGAGCTACGAGCAGTACTTC.

This clonotype was counted at least ten times. J is TRBJ2-1 and V is TRBV11-2, with 9 bases matching TRBD2. This CDR3 has 16 residues. Trimming took 2 bases from V and 7 from J; bases not matched to a gene: 9. CDR1 is SGHAT and CDR2 is FQNNGV in the germline V gene. DNA of the CDR3: TGTGCCAGCAGCTTATTTAGACTAGCGGATGCAAATGAGCAGTTCTTC. It codes for CASSLFRLADANEQFF.

At least ten counts were recorded for this clonotype. This sequence joins TRBV5-5 and TRBJ1-5, with D uncertain. Germline-derived CDR1 and CDR2 are SGHKS and YYEKEE (reference sequence). Trimming cost V 1 base and J 4 bases, with 6 bases left between them. CDR3 length: 13 amino acids. The CDR3 loop reads CASSLNPNQPQHF. The DNA of the CDR3 is TGTGCCAGCAGCTTGAATCCTAATCAGCCCCAGCATTTT.

This clonotype was found many times. The chain has TRBV20-1 and TRBJ2-3; TRBD2 matches 12 bases. The CDR3 spans 15 residues. Unmatched junction bases numbered 11, after V lost 7 bases and J lost 6 bases. Germline V lookup: CDR1 DFQATT, CDR2 SNEGSKA (reference sequence). CDR3 in DNA: TGCAGTGTATGGGCTAGCGGGAGGGCCTCGGATACGCAGTATTTT. It is translated as CSVWASGRASDTQYF.